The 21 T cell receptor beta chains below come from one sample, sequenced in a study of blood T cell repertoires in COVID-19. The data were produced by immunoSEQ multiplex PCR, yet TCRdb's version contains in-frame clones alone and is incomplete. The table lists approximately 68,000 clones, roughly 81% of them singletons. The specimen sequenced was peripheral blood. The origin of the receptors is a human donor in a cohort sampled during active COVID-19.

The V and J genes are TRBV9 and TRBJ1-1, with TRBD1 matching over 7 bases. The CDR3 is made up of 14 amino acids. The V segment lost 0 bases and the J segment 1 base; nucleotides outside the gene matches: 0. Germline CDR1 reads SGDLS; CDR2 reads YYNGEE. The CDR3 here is CASSVGTGNTEAFF. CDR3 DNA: TGTGCCAGCAGCGTAGGGACAGGGAACACTGAAGCTTTCTTT.

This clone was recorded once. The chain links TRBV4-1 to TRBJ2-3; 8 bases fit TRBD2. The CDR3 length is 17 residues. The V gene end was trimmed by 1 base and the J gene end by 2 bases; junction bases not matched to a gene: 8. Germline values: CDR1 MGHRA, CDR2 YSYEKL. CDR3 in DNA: TGCGCCAGCAGCCAAGGAGGACTAGCATTAAACACAGATACGCAGTATTTT. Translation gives CASSQGGLALNTDTQYF.

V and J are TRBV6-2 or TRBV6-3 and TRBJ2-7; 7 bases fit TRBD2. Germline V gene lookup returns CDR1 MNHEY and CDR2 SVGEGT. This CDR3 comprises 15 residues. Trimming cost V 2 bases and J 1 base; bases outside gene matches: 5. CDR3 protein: CASSYGGEGSYEQYF. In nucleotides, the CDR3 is TGTGCCAGCAGTTACGGGGGGGAGGGTTCCTACGAGCAGTACTTC.

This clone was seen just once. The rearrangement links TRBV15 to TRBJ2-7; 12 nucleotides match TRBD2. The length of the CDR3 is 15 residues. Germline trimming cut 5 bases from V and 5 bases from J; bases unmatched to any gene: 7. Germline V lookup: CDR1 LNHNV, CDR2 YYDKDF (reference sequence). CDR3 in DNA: TGTGCCACCAGCCAACGACTAGCGGGAGAACACGAGCAGTACTTC. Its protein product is CATSQRLAGEHEQYF.

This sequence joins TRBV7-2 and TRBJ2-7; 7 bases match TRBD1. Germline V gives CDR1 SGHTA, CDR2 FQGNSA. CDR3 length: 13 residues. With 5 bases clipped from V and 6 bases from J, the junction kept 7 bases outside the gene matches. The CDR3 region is CASSARTGREQYF. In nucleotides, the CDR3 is TGTGCCAGCAGCGCCCGGACAGGCCGCGAGCAGTACTTC. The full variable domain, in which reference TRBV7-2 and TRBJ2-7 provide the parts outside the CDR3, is GAGVSQSPSNKVTEKGKDVELRCDPISGHTALYWYRQSLGQGLEFLIYFQGNSAPDKSGLPSDRFSAERTGGSVSTLTIQRTQQEDSAVYLCASSARTGREQYFGPGTRLTVT.

The CDR3: CASSLDRDREAFF. In nucleotides, the CDR3 is TGTGCCAGCAGCCTCGACCGGGACAGGGAAGCTTTCTTT. V is TRBV7-9 and J is TRBJ1-1; TRBD1 matches at 8 bases. V gave up 5 bases and J gave up 8 bases; unmatched junction bases: 7. Germline CDR1 and CDR2: SEHNR and FQNEAQ (reference sequence). This CDR3 is 13 amino acids long. Supplemented by reference TRBV7-9 and TRBJ1-1, the full variable domain reads DTGVSQNPRHKITKRGQNVTFRCDPISEHNRLYWYRQTLGQGPEFLTYFQNEAQLEKSRLLSDRFSAERPKGSFSTLEIQRTEQGDSAMYLCASSLDRDREAFFGQGTRLTVV.

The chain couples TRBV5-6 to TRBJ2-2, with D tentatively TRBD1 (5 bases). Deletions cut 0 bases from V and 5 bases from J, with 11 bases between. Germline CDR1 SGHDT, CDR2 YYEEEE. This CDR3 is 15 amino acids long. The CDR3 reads CASSLGTLITGELFF. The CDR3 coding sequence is TGTGCCAGCAGCTTGGGGACACTGATAACCGGGGAGCTGTTTTTT.

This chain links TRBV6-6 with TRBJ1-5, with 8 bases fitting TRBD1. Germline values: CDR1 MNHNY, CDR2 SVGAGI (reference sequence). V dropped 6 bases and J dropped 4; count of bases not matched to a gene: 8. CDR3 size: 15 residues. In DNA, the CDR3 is TGTGCCAGCAGGTCCGGGACAGGACTGAATCAGCCCCAGCATTTT. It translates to CASRSGTGLNQPQHF.

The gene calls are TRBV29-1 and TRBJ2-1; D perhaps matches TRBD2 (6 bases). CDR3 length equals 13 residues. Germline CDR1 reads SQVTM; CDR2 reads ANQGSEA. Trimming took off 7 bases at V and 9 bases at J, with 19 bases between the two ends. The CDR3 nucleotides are TGCAGCGCCCCGACTAGGGGTGGTGGTGAGCAGTTCTTC. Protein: CSAPTRGGGEQFF.

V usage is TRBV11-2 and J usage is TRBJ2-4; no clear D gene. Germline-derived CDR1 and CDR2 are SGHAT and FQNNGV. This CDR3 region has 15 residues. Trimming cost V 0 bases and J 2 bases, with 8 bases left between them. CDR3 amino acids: CASSLDQAPKNIQYF. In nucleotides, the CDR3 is TGTGCCAGCAGCTTAGATCAGGCACCCAAAAACATTCAGTACTTC.

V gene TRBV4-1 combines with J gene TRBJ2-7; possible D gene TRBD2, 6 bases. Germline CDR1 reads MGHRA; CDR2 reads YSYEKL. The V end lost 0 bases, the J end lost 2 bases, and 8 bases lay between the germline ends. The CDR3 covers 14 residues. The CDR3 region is CASSQDGGTYEQYF. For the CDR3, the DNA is TGCGCCAGCAGCCAAGACGGCGGGACCTACGAGCAGTACTTC.

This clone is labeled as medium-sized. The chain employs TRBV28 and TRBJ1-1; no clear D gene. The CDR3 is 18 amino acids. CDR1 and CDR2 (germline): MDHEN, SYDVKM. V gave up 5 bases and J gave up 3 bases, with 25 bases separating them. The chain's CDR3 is CASSASGDTSPLHTEAFF. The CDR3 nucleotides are TGTGCCAGCAGTGCATCAGGTGACACCTCACCCCTGCACACTGAAGCTTTCTTT.

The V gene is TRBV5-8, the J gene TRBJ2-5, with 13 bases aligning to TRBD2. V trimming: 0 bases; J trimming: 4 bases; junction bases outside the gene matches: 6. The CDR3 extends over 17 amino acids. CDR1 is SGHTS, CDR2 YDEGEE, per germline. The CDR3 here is CASSLGLAGGGPETQYF. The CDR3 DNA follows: TGTGCCAGCAGCTTGGGACTAGCGGGAGGAGGCCCAGAGACCCAGTACTTC.

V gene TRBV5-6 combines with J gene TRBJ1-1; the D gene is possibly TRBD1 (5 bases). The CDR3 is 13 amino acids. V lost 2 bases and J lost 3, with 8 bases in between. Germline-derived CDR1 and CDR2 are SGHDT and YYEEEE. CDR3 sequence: CASSLGRDTEAFF. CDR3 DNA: TGTGCCAGCAGCTTAGGCAGGGACACTGAAGCTTTCTTT.

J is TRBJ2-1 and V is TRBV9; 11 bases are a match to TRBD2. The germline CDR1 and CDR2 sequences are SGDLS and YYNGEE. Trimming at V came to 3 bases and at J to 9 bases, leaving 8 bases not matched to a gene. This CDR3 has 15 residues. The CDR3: CASSELAGVFSEQFF. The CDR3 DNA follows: TGTGCCAGCAGCGAACTAGCGGGAGTATTCAGTGAGCAGTTCTTC.

CDR3 protein: CASGPRASGTGELFF. The CDR3 coding sequence is TGTGCCAGCGGACCAAGGGCTAGCGGGACCGGGGAGCTGTTTTTT. V gene TRBV7-3 combines with J gene TRBJ2-2, with 8 bases fitting TRBD2. V was pared by 8 bases and J by 5 bases, with 10 bases of the junction left unmatched. CDR3 length equals 15 residues. Per the germline V gene, CDR1 is SGHTA and CDR2 is FQGTGA.

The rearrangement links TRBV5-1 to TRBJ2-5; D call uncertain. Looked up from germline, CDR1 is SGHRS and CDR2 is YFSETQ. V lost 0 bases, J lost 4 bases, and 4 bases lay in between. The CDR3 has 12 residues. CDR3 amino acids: CASSLAGETQYF. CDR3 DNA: TGCGCCAGCAGCTTGGCGGGAGAGACCCAGTACTTC.

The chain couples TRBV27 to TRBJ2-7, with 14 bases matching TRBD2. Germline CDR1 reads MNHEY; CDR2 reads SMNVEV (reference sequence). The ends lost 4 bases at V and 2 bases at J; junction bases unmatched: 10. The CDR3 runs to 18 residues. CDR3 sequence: CASSSTGTSGSKAYEQYF. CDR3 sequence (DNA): TGTGCCAGCAGTTCAACCGGGACTAGCGGGAGTAAGGCCTACGAGCAGTACTTC.

The CDR3 here is CASSPGQGETYSYEQYF. CDR3 bases: TGTGCCAGCAGCCCGGGACAGGGGGAAACGTACTCCTACGAGCAGTACTTC. The chain recombines TRBV6-2 or TRBV6-3 with TRBJ2-7; 11 nucleotides align to TRBD1. J lost 0 bases, V lost 6 bases, and 10 bases had no gene match. The CDR3 contains 17 residues. Germline V lookup: CDR1 MNHEY, CDR2 SVGEGT.

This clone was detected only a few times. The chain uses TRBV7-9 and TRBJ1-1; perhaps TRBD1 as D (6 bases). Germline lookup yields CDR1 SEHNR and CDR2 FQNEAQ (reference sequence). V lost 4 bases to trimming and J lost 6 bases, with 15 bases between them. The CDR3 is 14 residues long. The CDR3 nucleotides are TGTGCCAGCAGCTCGGTCAGGGGTTGGCCTGAAGCTTTCTTT. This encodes CASSSVRGWPEAFF.

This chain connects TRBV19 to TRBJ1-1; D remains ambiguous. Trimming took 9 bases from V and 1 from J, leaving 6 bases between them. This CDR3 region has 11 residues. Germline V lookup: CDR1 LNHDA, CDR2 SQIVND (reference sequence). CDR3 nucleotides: TGTGCCAGCTATCAGAACACTGAAGCTTTCTTT. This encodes CASYQNTEAFF. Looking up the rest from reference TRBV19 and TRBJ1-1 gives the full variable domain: DGGITQSPKYLFRKEGQNVTLSCEQNLNHDAMYWYRQDPGQGLRLIYYSQIVNDFQKGDIAEGYSVSREKKESFPLTVTSAQKNPTAFYLCASYQNTEAFFGQGTRLTVV.